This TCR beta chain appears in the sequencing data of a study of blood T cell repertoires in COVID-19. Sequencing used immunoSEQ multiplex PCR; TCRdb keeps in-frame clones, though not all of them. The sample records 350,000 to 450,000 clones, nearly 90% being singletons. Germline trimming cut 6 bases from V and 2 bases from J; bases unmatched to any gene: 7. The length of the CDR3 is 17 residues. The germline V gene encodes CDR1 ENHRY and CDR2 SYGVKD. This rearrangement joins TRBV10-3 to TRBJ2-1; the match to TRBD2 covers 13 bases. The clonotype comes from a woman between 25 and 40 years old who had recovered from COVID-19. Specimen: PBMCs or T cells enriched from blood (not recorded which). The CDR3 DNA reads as TGTGCCATCAGGGGGGGACTAGCGGGGATAACCTACAATGAGCAGTTCTTC. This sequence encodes CAIRGGLAGITYNEQFF.